Sequencing of this T cell receptor (beta chain) was carried out in a study of blood T cell repertoires in COVID-19. Study background: Acute and convalescent COVID-19 samples came from the United States, Italy and Spain. Sample material is recorded as cDNA or gDNA derived from T cells, B-cell-depleted T cells, or PBMCs.

The CDR3 covers 15 residues. V shed 7 bases and J shed 6 bases, with 21 bases lying between them. The germline gives CDR1 MNHEY, CDR2 SMNVEV (reference sequence). Original processing notes: Amplification of reference gene primers provided the estimated nucleated cell counts. Measured with immunoSEQ multiplex PCR; TCRdb has only the in-frame clones, and not every one. The DNA gave D and trimming, while V, J and clone size come from that table. The profile shows roughly 150,000 clones, 82% of them singletons. The chain is built from TRBV27 and TRBJ1-2, with D perhaps matching TRBD1 (5 bases). The TCR was taken from a woman older than 75 with acute or convalescent COVID-19. The specimen was peripheral blood. CDR3 sequence (DNA): TGTGCCAGCACCCTCTCAGGCAGGGCCGGCCATGGCTACACCTTC. Translation: CASTLSGRAGHGYTF.